The 2 T cell receptor beta chains reported below all come from one sample, sequenced in a study of patients and donors after allogeneic stem cell transplantation. A single record per CDR3 protein comes from TCRdb applying MiXCR to the RT-PCR reads. This sample has about a million distinct CDR3 sequences, with about a sixth found just once. Sequenced sample: blood, either unsorted or a sorted T cell fraction (not recorded which). These receptors were collected from a human donor who was either an allogeneic HSCT recipient or a stem cell or donor lymphocyte infusion donor (not recorded which). It is not recorded whose cells these are; they may come from a transplant donor.

This clonotype was recorded a few times. The CDR3 loop is CASILDQPQHF. The CDR3 DNA follows: TGTGCCAGCATCCTCGATCAGCCCCAGCATTTT. V usage is TRBV6-5 and J usage is TRBJ1-5; D remains ambiguous. Germline loops: CDR1 MNHEY, CDR2 SVGAGI. The CDR3 covers 11 residues. V dropped 7 bases and J dropped 5 bases, with 6 bases sitting between them.

The table lists this clonotype with a few counts. The chain joins TRBV3-1 to TRBJ2-5, with D possibly matching TRBD1 (6 bases). The CDR3 loop spans 16 amino acids. Trimming removed 4 bases from V and 3 bases from J, with 18 bases in between. CDR1 is LGHDT, CDR2 YNNKEL, per germline (reference sequence). For the CDR3, the DNA is TGTGCCAGCAGCCTTAGGGGCAGGGGATGGAAAGAGACCCAGTACTTC. Translation: CASSLRGRGWKETQYF.